A selection of T cell receptor beta chains follows, all from one sample in a study of metastatic and nonmetastatic thyroid tumors. TCRdb reanalyzed the PCR reads with MiXCR. The repertoire holds about 32,000 clones, with roughly 21% as singletons. The material sequenced was blood. The receptor source for this set is a female donor with papillary thyroid cancer or a benign thyroid nodule (not recorded which). Some clones in this sample may be carry-over from other donors' samples. Each CDR3 is given with its conserved first and last residue. Fields, in order: D gene, V gene, J gene, clone size, CDR3 protein, CDR3 DNA. D genes are given only for firm matches. Where a row states a size, it is once, few, many or the class of an expanded clone; other rows omit it.

>.|TRBV9|TRBJ2-5|.
CASSKWANGETQYF
TGTGCCAGCAGCAAATGGGCGAACGGGGAGACCCAGTACTTC
>.|TRBV19|TRBJ2-4|many
CASSIGGRHPGAKNIQYF
TGTGCCAGTAGTATAGGGGGCCGCCACCCCGGGGCCAAAAACATTCAGTACTTC
>.|TRBV9|TRBJ2-2|many
CASSVPRQASNTGELFF
TGTGCCAGCAGCGTGCCCCGACAGGCCTCCAACACCGGGGAGCTGTTTTTT
>TRBD2|TRBV5-4|TRBJ2-3|.
CASSLQGTSGSTDTQYF
TGTGCCAGCAGCTTGCAAGGGACTAGCGGATCCACAGATACGCAGTATTTT
>.|TRBV6-1|TRBJ1-1|many
CASRWDPQNTEAFF
TGTGCCAGCAGGTGGGACCCCCAGAACACTGAAGCTTTCTTT
>TRBD1|TRBV2|TRBJ1-2|many
CASSGQGDHYGYTF
TGTGCCAGCAGTGGACAGGGAGATCACTATGGCTACACCTTC
>TRBD1|TRBV11-3|TRBJ2-7|.
CASIAGTVSYEQYF
TGTGCCAGCATTGCCGGGACAGTCTCCTACGAGCAGTACTTC
>.|TRBV19|TRBJ1-4|many
CASSGGPNEKLFF
TGTGCCAGTAGTGGGGGACCTAATGAAAAACTGTTTTTT
>.|TRBV2|TRBJ2-1|.
CASSETSPAWGQFF
TGTGCCAGCAGTGAAACTAGCCCCGCTTGGGGGCAGTTCTTC
>.|TRBV3-1|TRBJ1-1|many
CASSQATGIDTEAFF
TGTGCCAGCAGCCAAGCAACAGGTATAGACACTGAAGCTTTCTTT
>TRBD2|TRBV15|TRBJ2-1|many
CATSRDPKRGPYNEQFF
TGTGCCACCAGCAGAGATCCTAAGCGGGGACCCTACAATGAGCAGTTCTTC
>.|TRBV5-1|TRBJ1-6|many
CASSFTGDNSPLHF
TGCGCCAGCAGCTTCACAGGAGATAATTCACCCCTCCACTTT
>TRBD1|TRBV10-3|TRBJ2-2|many
CAAGQGARPGELFF
TGTGCCGCTGGACAGGGGGCGCGTCCCGGGGAGCTGTTTTTT
>.|TRBV6-1|TRBJ2-7|few
CASRRTGGTGSYEQYF
TGTGCCAGCAGGCGCACGGGAGGGACAGGGTCCTACGAGCAGTACTTC
>.|TRBV10-3|TRBJ2-3|many
CAISSRAGTDTQYF
TGTGCCATCTCGTCGCGGGCAGGCACAGATACGCAGTATTTT
>TRBD1|TRBV12-5|TRBJ2-2|medium-sized
CASGTGYTGELFF
TGTGCTAGTGGGACAGGGTACACCGGGGAGCTGTTTTTT
>.|TRBV7-9|TRBJ1-4|many
CASSLAQGRGSKNEKLFF
TGTGCCAGCAGCTTAGCGCAGGGGCGCGGGAGCAAAAATGAAAAACTGTTTTTT